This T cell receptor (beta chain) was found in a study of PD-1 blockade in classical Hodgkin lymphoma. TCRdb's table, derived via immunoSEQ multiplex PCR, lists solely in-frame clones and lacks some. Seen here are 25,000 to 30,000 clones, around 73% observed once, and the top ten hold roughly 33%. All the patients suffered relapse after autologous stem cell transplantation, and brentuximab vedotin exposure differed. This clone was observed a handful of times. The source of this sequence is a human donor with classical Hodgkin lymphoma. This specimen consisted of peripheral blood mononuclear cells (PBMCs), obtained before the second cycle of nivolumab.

CDR3 nucleotide sequence: TGTGCCAGTAGTGGGGGGCGGAACACTGAAGCTTTCTTT. Translation gives CASSGGRNTEAFF. The V call is TRBV19, the J call TRBJ1-1, with D perhaps matching TRBD1 (6 bases). V was trimmed by 5 bases and J by 1 base, leaving 8 bases between them. Germline V gene sequence: CDR1 LNHDA, CDR2 SQIVND (reference sequence). The CDR3 is 13 amino acids.